The 14 T cell receptor beta chains below come from one sample, sequenced in a study of blood T cells in healthy people across ages. Alongside a J-beta primer mix, a sample-barcoded 5' primer served in a second PCR lasting about 7 to 12 cycles. TCRdb itself ran the 5' RACE reads through MiXCR, one entry per CDR3 protein. The sample has 800,000 to 950,000 distinct CDR3 sequences, around 36% seen once. The sequencing input was blood. These receptors all come from a man younger than 30 in good health.

In its sample, this clonotype was seen a few times. This chain joins TRBV25-1 and TRBJ1-2, with D uncertain. Trimming took 1 base from V and 7 from J, leaving 4 bases between them. The CDR3 covers 11 residues. The V gene's germline CDR1 is MGHDK and CDR2 SYGVNS. The CDR3 region is CASSELGGYTF. The CDR3 DNA reads as TGTGCCAGCAGTGAATTGGGTGGCTACACCTTC.

The J gene is TRBJ2-2, the V gene TRBV3-1, with D unresolved. V dropped 1 base and J dropped 0 bases, with 6 bases sitting between them. Germline lookup yields CDR1 LGHDT and CDR2 YNNKEL (reference sequence). CDR3 length equals 15 residues. The CDR3 reads CASSQAQPNTGELFF. CDR3 DNA: TGTGCCAGCAGCCAAGCGCAACCGAACACCGGGGAGCTGTTTTTT.

Regarding this clonotype: Sequence at one end of the junction differs from germline and may be a read error. The J gene is TRBJ2-3, the V gene TRBV9, with 10 bases fitting TRBD2. The V gene's germline CDR1 is SGDLS and CDR2 YYNGEE. The CDR3 runs to 17 residues. The DNA of the CDR3 is TGTGCCAGCAGCGTGGAGGACTTAGCGGGGGGCACAGAGACGCAGTATTTT. It yields the protein CASSVEDLAGGTETQYF.

The J gene is TRBJ1-6, the V gene TRBV6-6, with TRBD1 matching over 7 bases. Germline V gives CDR1 MNHNY, CDR2 SVGAGI (reference sequence). V dropped 3 bases and J dropped 8; count of bases not matched to a gene: 4. The CDR3 totals 14 residues. DNA of the CDR3: TGTGCCAGCAGTTATAGGGACAGACATTCACCCCTCCACTTT. Amino acids: CASSYRDRHSPLHF.

This clonotype was seen more than once but under ten times. In DNA form, the CDR3 reads TGTGCCAGCAGTCCCACGTTAGACAACACTGAAGCTTTCTTT. Translating gives CASSPTLDNTEAFF. The V and J genes are TRBV6-5 and TRBJ1-1; D call uncertain. Between the trimmed V and J ends, which lost 5 bases and 2 bases, there was a span of 12 bases. The CDR3 sequence is 14 residues long. From germline, CDR1 is MNHEY and CDR2 SVGAGI.

This chain connects TRBV20-1 to TRBJ2-7; D unresolved. Germline V gene sequence: CDR1 DFQATT, CDR2 SNEGSKA (reference sequence). The CDR3 has 13 residues. The V gene lost 0 bases and the J gene lost 6 bases, with 12 bases spanning the gap. The CDR3 DNA reads as TGCAGTGCTAGAGATCTCAGGTTGGGCGAGCAGTACTTC. It is translated as CSARDLRLGEQYF.

In regard to this clonotype: A much larger clone sits a single nucleotide away, making a read error possible. The chain employs TRBV12-3 or TRBV12-4 and TRBJ1-2; D remains ambiguous. The CDR3 consists of 13 residues. The CDR3: CVSSPDGNYGYTF. In DNA, the CDR3 is TGTGTCAGCAGTCCAGACGGGAACTATGGCTACACCTTC.

On this clonotype itself: One end of the junction does not line up with germline, which may come from a read error. The chain has TRBV6-2 or TRBV6-3 and TRBJ2-3, with D possibly being TRBD1 (6 bases). The CDR3 has 13 residues. In germline, CDR1 is MNHEY, CDR2 SVGEGT. The CDR3: CASTGTNTETQYF. The CDR3 nucleotides read TGTGCCAGCACCGGGACAAACACAGAGACGCAGTATTTT.

The rearrangement uses TRBV4-1 and TRBJ1-5; possibly TRBD1 for D (5 bases). This CDR3 comprises 15 residues. V was cut by 0 bases and J by 6 bases, with 12 bases left in between. In germline, CDR1 is MGHRA, CDR2 YSYEKL. Here the CDR3 reads CASSQEWGGSQPQHF. DNA for the CDR3: TGCGCCAGCAGCCAAGAATGGGGGGGAAGTCAGCCCCAGCATTTT.

A remark on this clonotype: A much larger clone lies one base from this, so it may be a read error. This rearrangement joins TRBV5-1 to TRBJ2-5, with 7 bases lining up with TRBD2. CDR3 length equals 13 residues. V shed 4 bases, J shed 5 bases, and the junction held 5 bases outside the gene matches. The germline CDR1 and CDR2 sequences are SGHRS and YFSETQ. Here the CDR3 DNA reads TGCGCCAGCAGCGCACTAGCGACGGAGACCCAGTACTTC. Translating gives CASSALATETQYF.

The chain couples TRBV6-5 to TRBJ2-3, with D tentatively TRBD1 (6 bases). The CDR3 totals 11 residues. V gave up 6 bases and J gave up 8 bases, with 9 bases separating them. Germline lookup yields CDR1 MNHEY and CDR2 SVGAGI. CDR3 in DNA: TGTGCCAGCAGAGCCAGGGGTACGCAGTATTTT. Translated: CASRARGTQYF.

The chain joins TRBV12-3 or TRBV12-4 to TRBJ1-4, with a possible D match to TRBD1 (6 bases). The CDR3 sequence is 14 residues long. Trimming took 1 base from V and 8 from J, leaving 11 bases between them. CDR3 amino acids: CASSLGGPREKLFF. As DNA, the CDR3 is TGTGCCAGCAGTTTAGGGGGGCCTAGAGAAAAACTGTTTTTT.

This rearrangement joins TRBV20-1 to TRBJ2-5; D call uncertain. The CDR3 sequence is 13 residues long. Deletions cut 3 bases from V and 4 bases from J, with 12 bases between. Germline loops: CDR1 DFQATT, CDR2 SNEGSKA (reference sequence). The CDR3: CSASLTTGETQYF. CDR3 nucleotide sequence: TGCAGTGCTAGTTTGACAACGGGAGAGACCCAGTACTTC.

This clonotype showed up many times. V gene TRBV4-1 combines with J gene TRBJ1-2, with 8 bases matching TRBD1. CDR3 length: 13 amino acids. V trimming: 8 bases; J trimming: 4 bases; junction bases outside the gene matches: 6. Germline lookup yields CDR1 MGHRA and CDR2 YSYEKL. The chain's CDR3 is CASGGDRIYGYTF. The CDR3 DNA reads as TGCGCCAGCGGCGGGGACAGGATCTATGGCTACACCTTC.